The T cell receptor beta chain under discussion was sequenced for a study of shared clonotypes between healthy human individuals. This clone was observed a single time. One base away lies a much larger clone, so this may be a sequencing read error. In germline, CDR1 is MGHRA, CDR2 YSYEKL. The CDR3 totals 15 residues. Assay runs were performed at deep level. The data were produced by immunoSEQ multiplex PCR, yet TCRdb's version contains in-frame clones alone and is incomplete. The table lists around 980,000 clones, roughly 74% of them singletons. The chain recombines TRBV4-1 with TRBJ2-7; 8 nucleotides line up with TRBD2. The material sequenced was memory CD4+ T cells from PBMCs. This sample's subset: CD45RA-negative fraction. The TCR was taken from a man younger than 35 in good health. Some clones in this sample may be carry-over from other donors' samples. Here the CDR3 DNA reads TGCGCCAGCAGCGTGTCGAGCGGGAGCTCCTACGAGCAGCACTTC. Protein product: CASSVSSGSSYEQHF.